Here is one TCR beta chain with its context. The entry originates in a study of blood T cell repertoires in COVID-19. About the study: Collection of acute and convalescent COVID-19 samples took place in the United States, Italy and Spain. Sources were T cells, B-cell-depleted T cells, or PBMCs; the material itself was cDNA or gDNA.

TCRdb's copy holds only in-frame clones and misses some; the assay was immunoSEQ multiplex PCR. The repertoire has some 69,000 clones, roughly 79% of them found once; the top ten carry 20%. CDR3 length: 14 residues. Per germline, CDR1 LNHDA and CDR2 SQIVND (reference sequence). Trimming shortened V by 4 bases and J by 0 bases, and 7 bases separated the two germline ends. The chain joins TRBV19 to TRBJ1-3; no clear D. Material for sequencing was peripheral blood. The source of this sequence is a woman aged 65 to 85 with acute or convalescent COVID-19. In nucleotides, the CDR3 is TGTGCCAGTAGTAAAGCCATCTCTGGAAACACCATATATTTT. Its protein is CASSKAISGNTIYF.